The entry below describes one T cell receptor (beta chain). Its matching antigen is unknown. Reverse transcription of extracted RNA yielded cDNA, which provided the sequencing template. Generated by immunoSEQ multiplex PCR, the TCRdb table keeps only in-frame clones and is missing some. The sample has approximately 210,000 clones; less than 65% are singletons. This specimen belongs to a study of CD8+ T cells in alopecia areata. The treatment: oral pan-JAK inhibitor, 5-10 mg twice daily. Peripheral blood and lesional scalp punch biopsies were taken from alopecia areata patients. Regarding the study as a whole: In scalp samples, resident alphabeta T cells of normal skin are also sequenced. Expanded CD8+ clones among the top 100, as well as scalp clonality, were significantly decreased by tofacitinib. Lesional scalp displayed greater clonality than normal scalp, most notably in alopecia totalis/universalis.

The sequence was collected from a human donor with alopecia areata. The source was CD4+ T cells sorted from blood, collected at week 24, from a patient treated with tofacitinib.

As DNA, the CDR3 is TGTGCCAGCAGTGAGGACAAGACCCAGCATTTT. This encodes CASSEDKTQHF. The chain recombines TRBV2 with TRBJ1-5, with D perhaps matching TRBD1 (5 bases). The CDR3 contains 11 residues. Trimming removed 3 bases from V and 11 bases from J, with 8 bases in between. The germline V gene has CDR1 SNHLY and CDR2 FYNNEI. Combining the CDR3 with reference TRBV2 and TRBJ1-5 gives the whole variable domain EPEVTQTPSHQVTQMGQEVILRCVPISNHLYFYWYRQILGQKVEFLVSFYNNEISEKSEIFDDQFSVERPDGSNFTLKIRSTKLEDSAMYFCASSEDKTQHFGDGTRLSIL.